The 4 T cell receptor beta chains presented below share a single source sample, sequenced in a study of long-term antiretroviral therapy in people with HIV. Run at survey level, the immunoSEQ assay was version v3.0. The data were produced by immunoSEQ multiplex PCR, yet TCRdb's version contains in-frame clones alone and is incomplete. The data show tens of thousands of clones, more than 80% seen once. Sequenced material: unsorted PBMCs, taken 3.1 years after starting antiretroviral therapy. These TCRs come from a woman aged 45-65 years with HIV.

The V call is TRBV6-1, the J call TRBJ2-7, with D unresolved. The V end lost 2 bases, the J end lost 3 bases, and 14 bases lay between the germline ends. The length of the CDR3 is 15 residues. Germline assignment: CDR1 MNHNS and CDR2 SASEGT. The CDR3 DNA follows: TGTGCCAGCAGTGAATTCTATCTGACGAACTACGAGCAGTACTTC. Residues: CASSEFYLTNYEQYF.

The chain couples TRBV7-2 to TRBJ1-2; D might be TRBD1 (5 bases). V was shortened by 7 bases and J by 4 bases, with 10 bases between the two germline ends. CDR1 is SGHTA and CDR2 is FQGNSA in the germline V gene. The CDR3 runs 12 residues. The CDR3 sequence: CASMGGAYGYTF. The DNA of the CDR3 is TGTGCCAGCATGGGCGGGGCCTATGGCTACACCTTC.

The chain joins TRBV5-6 to TRBJ1-3; 7 bases are shared with TRBD1. The germline CDR1 and CDR2 sequences are SGHDT and YYEEEE. J lost 4 bases, V lost 4 bases, and 2 bases had no gene match. This CDR3 has 13 amino acids. The CDR3 nucleotides are TGTGCCAGCAGCCCGACAGGGGGAAACACCATATATTTT. Residues: CASSPTGGNTIYF.

The chain joins TRBV30 to TRBJ1-6; TRBD1 matches at 10 bases. CDR1 and CDR2 (germline): GTSNPN, SVGIG (reference sequence). Unmatched junction bases numbered 3, after V lost 5 bases and J lost 8 bases. The CDR3 sequence is 13 residues long. The CDR3 nucleotides read TGTGCCTGGTGGGGGACAGGGGATTCACCCCTCCACTTT. Its protein product is CAWWGTGDSPLHF.